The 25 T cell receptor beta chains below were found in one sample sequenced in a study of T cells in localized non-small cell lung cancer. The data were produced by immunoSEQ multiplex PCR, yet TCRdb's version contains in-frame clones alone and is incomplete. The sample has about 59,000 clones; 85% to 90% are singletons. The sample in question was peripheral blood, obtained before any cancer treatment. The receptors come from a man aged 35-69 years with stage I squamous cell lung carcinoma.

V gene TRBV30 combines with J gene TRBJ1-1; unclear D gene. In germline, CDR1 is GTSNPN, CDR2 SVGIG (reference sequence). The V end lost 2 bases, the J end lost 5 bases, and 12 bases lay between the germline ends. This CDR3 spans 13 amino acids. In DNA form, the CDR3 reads TGTGCCTGGAGTCAGGTTCGAGGGACTGAAGCTTTCTTT. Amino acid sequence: CAWSQVRGTEAFF.

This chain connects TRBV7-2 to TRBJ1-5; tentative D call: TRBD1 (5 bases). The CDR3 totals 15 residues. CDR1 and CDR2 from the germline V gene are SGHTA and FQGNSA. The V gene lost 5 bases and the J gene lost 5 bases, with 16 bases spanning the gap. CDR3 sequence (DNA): TGTGCCAGCAGCCTAGGTGAGGGGTGGTATCAGCCCCAGCATTTT. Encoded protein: CASSLGEGWYQPQHF.

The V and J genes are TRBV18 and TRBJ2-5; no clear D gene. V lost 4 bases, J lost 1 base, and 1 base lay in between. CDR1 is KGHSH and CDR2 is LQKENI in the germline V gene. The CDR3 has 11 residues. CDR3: CASSLQETQYF. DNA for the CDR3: TGTGCCAGCTCACTCCAAGAGACCCAGTACTTC.

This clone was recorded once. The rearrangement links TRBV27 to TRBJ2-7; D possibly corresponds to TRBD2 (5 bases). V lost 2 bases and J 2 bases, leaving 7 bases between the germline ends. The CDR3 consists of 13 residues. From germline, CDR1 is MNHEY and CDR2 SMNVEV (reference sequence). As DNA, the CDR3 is TGTGCCAGCAGTTTAGGGAGAGCCTACGAGCAGTACTTC. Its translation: CASSLGRAYEQYF.

CDR3 in DNA: TGTGCCAGCAGCTTAGGGGGAGGGGCCACCGGGGAGCTGTTTTTT. This gives the protein CASSLGGGATGELFF. The chain employs TRBV7-3 and TRBJ2-2, with 7 bases lining up with TRBD2. Germline CDR1 is SGHTA and CDR2 is FQGTGA. Trimming removed 2 bases from V and 4 bases from J; junction bases left unmatched: 4. The CDR3 length is 15 residues.

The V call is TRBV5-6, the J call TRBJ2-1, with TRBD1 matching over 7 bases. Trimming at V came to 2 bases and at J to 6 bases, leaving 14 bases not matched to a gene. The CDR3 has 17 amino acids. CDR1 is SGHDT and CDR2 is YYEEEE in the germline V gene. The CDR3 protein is CASSFPTGTEKGNEQFF. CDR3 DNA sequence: TGTGCCAGCAGCTTTCCGACCGGGACAGAGAAGGGCAATGAGCAGTTCTTC.

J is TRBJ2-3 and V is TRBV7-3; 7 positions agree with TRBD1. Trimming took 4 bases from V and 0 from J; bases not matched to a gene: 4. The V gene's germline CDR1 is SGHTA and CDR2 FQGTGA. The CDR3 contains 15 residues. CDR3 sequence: CASSYGTASTDTQYF. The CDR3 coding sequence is TGTGCCAGCAGCTACGGGACAGCTAGCACAGATACGCAGTATTTT. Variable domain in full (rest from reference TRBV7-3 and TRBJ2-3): GAGVSQTPSNKVTEKGKYVELRCDPISGHTALYWYRQSLGQGPEFLIYFQGTGAADDSGLPNDRFFAVRPEGSVSTLKIQRTERGDSAVYLCASSYGTASTDTQYFGPGTRLTVL.

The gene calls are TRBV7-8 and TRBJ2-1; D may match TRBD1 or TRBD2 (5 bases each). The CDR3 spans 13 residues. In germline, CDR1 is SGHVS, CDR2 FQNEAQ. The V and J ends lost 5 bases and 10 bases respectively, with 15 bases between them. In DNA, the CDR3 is TGTGCCAGCAGCATCCCGGGGCCGACCGAGCAGTTCTTC. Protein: CASSIPGPTEQFF. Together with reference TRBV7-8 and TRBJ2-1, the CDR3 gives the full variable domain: GAGVSQSPRYKVAKRGQDVALRCDPISGHVSLFWYQQALGQGPEFLTYFQNEAQLDKSGLPSDRFFAERPEGSVSTLKIQRTQQEDSAVYLCASSIPGPTEQFFGPGTRLTVL.

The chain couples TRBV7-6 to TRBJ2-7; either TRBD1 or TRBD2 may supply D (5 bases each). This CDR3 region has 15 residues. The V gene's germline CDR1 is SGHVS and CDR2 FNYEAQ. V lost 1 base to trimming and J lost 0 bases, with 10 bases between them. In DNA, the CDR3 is TGTGCCAGCAGCTTAGGGGGGACCGCCTCCTACGAGCAGTACTTC. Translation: CASSLGGTASYEQYF.

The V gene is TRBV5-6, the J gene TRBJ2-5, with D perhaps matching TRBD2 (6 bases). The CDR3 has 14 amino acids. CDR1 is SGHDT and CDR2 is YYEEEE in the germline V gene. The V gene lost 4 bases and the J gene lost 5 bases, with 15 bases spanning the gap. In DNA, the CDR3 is TGTGCCAGCAGCCACAGGAGGGTGGGGGAGACCCAGTACTTC. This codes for CASSHRRVGETQYF.

In nucleotides, the CDR3 is TGTGCCAGCAGCTTAAGGTCTAGCGGGGGAAGCTCCTACAATGAGCAGTTCTTC. Translating it yields CASSLRSSGGSSYNEQFF. The rearrangement links TRBV7-3 to TRBJ2-1; 10 positions agree with TRBD2. The V gene end was trimmed by 1 base and the J gene end by 0 bases; junction bases not matched to a gene: 6. CDR1 SGHTA and CDR2 FQGTGA come from the germline V gene. The CDR3 is 18 residues long.

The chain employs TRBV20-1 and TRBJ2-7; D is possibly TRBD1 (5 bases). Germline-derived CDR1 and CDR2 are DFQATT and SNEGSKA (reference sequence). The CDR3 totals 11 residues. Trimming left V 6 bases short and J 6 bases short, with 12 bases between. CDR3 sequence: CSATMGLEQYF. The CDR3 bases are TGCAGTGCAACCATGGGGCTCGAGCAGTACTTC.

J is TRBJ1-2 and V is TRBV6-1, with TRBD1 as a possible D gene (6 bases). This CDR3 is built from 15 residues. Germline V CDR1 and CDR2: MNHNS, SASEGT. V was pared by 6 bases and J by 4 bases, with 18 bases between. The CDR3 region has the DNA TGTGCCAGCAGCCGGACAGTAGAGGCCTCCTATGGCTACACCTTC. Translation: CASSRTVEASYGYTF.

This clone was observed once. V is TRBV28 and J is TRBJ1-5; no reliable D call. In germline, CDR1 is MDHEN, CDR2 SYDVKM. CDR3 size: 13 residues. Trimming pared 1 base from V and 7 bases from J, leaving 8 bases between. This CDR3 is CASSLLMEQPQHF. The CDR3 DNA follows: TGTGCCAGCAGTTTATTGATGGAGCAGCCCCAGCATTTT.

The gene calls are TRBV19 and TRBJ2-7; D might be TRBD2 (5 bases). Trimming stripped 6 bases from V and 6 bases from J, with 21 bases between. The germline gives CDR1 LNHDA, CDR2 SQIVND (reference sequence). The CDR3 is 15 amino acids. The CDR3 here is CASRLTEGPYGEQYF. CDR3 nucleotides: TGTGCCAGTAGGCTTACAGAGGGTCCATATGGCGAGCAGTACTTC.

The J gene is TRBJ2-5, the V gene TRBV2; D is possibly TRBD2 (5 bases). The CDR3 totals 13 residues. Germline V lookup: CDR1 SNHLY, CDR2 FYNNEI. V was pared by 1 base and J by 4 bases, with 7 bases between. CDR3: CASSEGTPETQYF. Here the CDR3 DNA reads TGTGCCAGCAGTGAAGGGACTCCAGAGACCCAGTACTTC.

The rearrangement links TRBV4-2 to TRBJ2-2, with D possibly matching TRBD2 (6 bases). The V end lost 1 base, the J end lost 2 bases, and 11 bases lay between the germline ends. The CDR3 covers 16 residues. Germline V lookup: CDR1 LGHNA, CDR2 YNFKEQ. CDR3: CASSQARTTNTGELFF. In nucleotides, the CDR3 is TGTGCCAGCAGCCAAGCTAGGACTACAAACACCGGGGAGCTGTTTTTT.

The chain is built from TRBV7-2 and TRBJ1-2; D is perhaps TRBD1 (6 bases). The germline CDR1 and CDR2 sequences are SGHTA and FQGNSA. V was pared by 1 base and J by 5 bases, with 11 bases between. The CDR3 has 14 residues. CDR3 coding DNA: TGTGCCAGCAGCTTAGAACAGGGCTATTATGGCTACACCTTC. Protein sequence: CASSLEQGYYGYTF.

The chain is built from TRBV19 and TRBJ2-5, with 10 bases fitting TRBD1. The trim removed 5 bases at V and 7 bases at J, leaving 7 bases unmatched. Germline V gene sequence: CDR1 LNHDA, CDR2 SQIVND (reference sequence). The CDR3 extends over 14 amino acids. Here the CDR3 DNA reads TGTGCCAGTAGTCCGGGGACAGGGGAGGGGACCCAGTACTTC. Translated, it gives CASSPGTGEGTQYF. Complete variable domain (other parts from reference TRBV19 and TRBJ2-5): DGGITQSPKYLFRKEGQNVTLSCEQNLNHDAMYWYRQDPGQGLRLIYYSQIVNDFQKGDIAEGYSVSREKKESFPLTVTSAQKNPTAFYLCASSPGTGEGTQYFGPGTRLLVL.

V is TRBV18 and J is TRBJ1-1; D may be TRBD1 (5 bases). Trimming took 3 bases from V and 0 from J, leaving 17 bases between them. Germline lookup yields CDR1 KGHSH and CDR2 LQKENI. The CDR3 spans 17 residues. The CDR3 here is CASSPRQGGGMNTEAFF. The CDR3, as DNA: TGTGCCAGCTCACCCCGCCAGGGAGGCGGCATGAACACTGAAGCTTTCTTT.

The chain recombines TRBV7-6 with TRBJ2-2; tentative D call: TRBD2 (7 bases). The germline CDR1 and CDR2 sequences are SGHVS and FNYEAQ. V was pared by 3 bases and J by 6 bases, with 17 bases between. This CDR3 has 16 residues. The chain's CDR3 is CASSFLGGRLAGELFF. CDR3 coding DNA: TGTGCCAGCAGCTTTCTCGGGGGGCGCTTGGCCGGGGAGCTGTTTTTT. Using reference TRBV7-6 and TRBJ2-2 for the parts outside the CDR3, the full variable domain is GAGVSQSPRYKVTKRGQDVALRCDPISGHVSLYWYRQALGQGPEFLTYFNYEAQQDKSGLPNDRFSAERPEGSISTLTIQRTEQRDSAMYRCASSFLGGRLAGELFFGEGSRLTVL.

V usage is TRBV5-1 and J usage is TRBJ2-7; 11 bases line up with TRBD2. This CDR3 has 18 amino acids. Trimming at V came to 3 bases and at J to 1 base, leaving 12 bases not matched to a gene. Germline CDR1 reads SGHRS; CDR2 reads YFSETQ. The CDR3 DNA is TGCGCCAGCAGCTCCTACCGGCCTAGCGGGAGGTTATCCTACGAGCAGTACTTC. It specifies CASSSYRPSGRLSYEQYF.

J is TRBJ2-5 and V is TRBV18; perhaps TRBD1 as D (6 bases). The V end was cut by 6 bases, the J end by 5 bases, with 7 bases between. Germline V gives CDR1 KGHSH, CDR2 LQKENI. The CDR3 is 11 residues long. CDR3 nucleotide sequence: TGTGCCAGCTCTCAGGGGGAGACCCAGTACTTC. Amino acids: CASSQGETQYF.

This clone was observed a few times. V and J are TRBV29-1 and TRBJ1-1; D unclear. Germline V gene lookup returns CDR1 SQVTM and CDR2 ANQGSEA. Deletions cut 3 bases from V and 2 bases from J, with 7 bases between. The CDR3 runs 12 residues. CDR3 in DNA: TGCAGCGTTGATTGGGGAAACACTGAAGCTTTCTTT. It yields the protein CSVDWGNTEAFF.

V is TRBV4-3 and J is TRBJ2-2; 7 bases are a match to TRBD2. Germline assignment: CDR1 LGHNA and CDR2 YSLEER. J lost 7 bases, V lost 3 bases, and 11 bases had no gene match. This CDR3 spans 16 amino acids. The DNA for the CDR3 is TGCGCCAGCAGCCAGGTGGGCGGGAGTGGAATCGGGGAGCTGTTTTTT. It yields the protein CASSQVGGSGIGELFF.